This TCR beta chain was sequenced for a study of OX40 agonist ivuxolimab in advanced cancers. For the study at large: Melanoma, hepatocellular carcinoma, head and neck or renal cell cancer occurred in dose-escalation patients. Study-level points and caveats: Partly responding patients at 0.1-3.0 mg/kg showed some of the smallest clonal expansion. Relative to CD4+, CD8+ T cells held more expanded clones on average.

V shed 3 bases and J shed 0 bases, with 13 bases lying between them. CDR3 length equals 16 residues. The V gene's germline CDR1 is SGDLS and CDR2 YYNGEE. Clones were sequenced by immunoSEQ multiplex PCR, and TCRdb holds only the in-frame ones, with some missing. Among roughly 17,000 clones listed, 75% to 85% were seen once. Peripheral blood came from all dose cohorts at three timepoints. Notes on this clone: The antigen is not known.

The sample was CD4+ or CD8+ T cells sorted from blood, taken in a trial of the OX40 agonist ivuxolimab. The rearrangement joins TRBV9 to TRBJ2-1; possibly TRBD1 or TRBD2 for D (5 bases each). This TCR was recovered from an adult with an advanced solid tumor such as melanoma, head and neck, liver or kidney cancer. CDR3 sequence (DNA): TGTGCCAGCAGCGCTCTAGAGGGGAGCTCCTACAATGAGCAGTTCTTC. Translation gives CASSALEGSSYNEQFF.